This T cell receptor (beta chain) was recorded in a study of blood T cells in healthy people across ages. Primers used in a second PCR of roughly 7 to 11 cycles were a sample-barcoded 5' primer and a J-beta primer mix. TCRdb reprocessed the 5' RACE reads with MiXCR, giving one entry per CDR3 protein. The sample lists approximately 800,000 distinct CDR3 sequences; roughly 25% were seen once. The V gene lost 3 bases and the J gene lost 6 bases, with 14 bases spanning the gap. This CDR3 has 14 residues. CDR1 and CDR2 (germline): DFQATT, SNEGSKA (reference sequence). The sample was also reused in another study, on T cells of mothers and their children.

Sequencing input: blood. The clonotype was recovered from a boy between 10 and 17 years old in good health. V gene TRBV20-1 combines with J gene TRBJ1-4; D call uncertain. The CDR3 reads CSARSGLLDEKLFF. CDR3 bases: TGCAGTGCTAGGTCTGGATTACTTGATGAAAAACTGTTTTTT.